This T cell receptor beta chain was recovered during a study of cytomegalovirus exposure and HLA in healthy donors. Turning to the study itself: About 179 million T cells yielded around 120 million unique TCR beta sequences in earlier analysis.

The PCR contained 60 Vbeta and 13 Jbeta primers. Clones were read by immunoSEQ multiplex PCR, and TCRdb kept only the in-frame ones, dropping some. The table has approximately 160,000 clones, 68% seen once. Concerning this clone itself: No antigen is known for it.

The V end was cut by 3 bases, the J end by 8 bases, with 10 bases between. Germline CDR1 and CDR2: SGHAT and FQNNGV. The CDR3 runs 12 residues. Study findings and constraints: TCR sequences were mostly rare, though some public TCRs occurred in many donors. What a later analysis showed was that several of the most significant clusters appeared linked to common viral pathogens.

Specimen: PBMCs. This TCR was sampled from a woman under 30 in good health and CMV-seropositive. This chain links TRBV11-2 with TRBJ1-2; D uncertain. As DNA, the CDR3 is TGTGCCAGCAGCTTTCTCAATGAGGGCTACACCTTC. This encodes CASSFLNEGYTF.